This T cell receptor (beta chain) was recorded in a study of T-cell memory formation after mild COVID-19. CDR3 size: 14 residues. Trimming removed 5 bases at V and 1 base at J, with 8 bases between. In germline, CDR1 is SEHNR, CDR2 FQNEAQ (reference sequence). This clonotype was counted a few times. The antigen remains undetermined. Study conclusions and caveats: In pre-infection memory, a portion of responding clones appeared, which suggested that cross-reactive memory joined.

TCRdb itself ran the 5' RACE reads through MiXCR, one entry per CDR3 protein. The repertoire has about 140,000 distinct CDR3 sequences, roughly a quarter of them found once; the top ten carry approximately 25%. The sequencing input was PBMCs or a T cell subset sorted from them (not recorded which). This receptor was taken from an adult woman who had mild COVID-19 (a few samples of this study predate the infection). Cell type and time point are not known. The chain is built from TRBV7-9 and TRBJ2-2; D is unresolved. Here the CDR3 DNA reads TGTGCCAGCAGCGCACCCCGGAACACCGGGGAGCTGTTTTTT. Translating it yields CASSAPRNTGELFF.